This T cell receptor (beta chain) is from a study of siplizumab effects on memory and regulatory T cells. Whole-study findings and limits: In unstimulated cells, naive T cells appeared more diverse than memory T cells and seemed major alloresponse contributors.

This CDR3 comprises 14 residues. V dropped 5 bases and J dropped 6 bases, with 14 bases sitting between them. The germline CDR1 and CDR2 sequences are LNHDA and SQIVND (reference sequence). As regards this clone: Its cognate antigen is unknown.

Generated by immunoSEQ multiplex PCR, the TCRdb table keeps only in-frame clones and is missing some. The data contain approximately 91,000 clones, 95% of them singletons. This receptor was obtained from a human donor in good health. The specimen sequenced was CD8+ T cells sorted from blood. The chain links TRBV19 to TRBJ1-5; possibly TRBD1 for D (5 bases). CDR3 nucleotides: TGTGCCAGTAGTTCAATCAGGGTCGCTCAGCCCCAGCATTTT. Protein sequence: CASSSIRVAQPQHF.